The 29 T cell receptor beta chains listed next were all sequenced from one sample in a study of somatic mutations in cytotoxic T cells in rheumatoid arthritis. Assay: immunoSEQ multiplex PCR; the TCRdb copy retains only in-frame clones and omits some. The sample carries 16,000 or so clones, over 60% recorded once. What was sequenced was CD8+ T cells sorted from blood. These receptors were collected from an adult with rheumatoid arthritis.

The V gene is TRBV5-6, the J gene TRBJ1-2, with 7 bases fitting TRBD1. The junction had 5 bases not matched to a gene; V was cut back by 1 base and J by 2 bases. CDR3 length: 15 residues. Germline CDR1 is SGHDT and CDR2 is YYEEEE. The CDR3 region is CASSLFGTENYGYTF. The CDR3 DNA follows: TGTGCCAGCAGCTTGTTTGGGACAGAAAACTATGGCTACACCTTC.

This clone was seen just once. The DNA for the CDR3 is TGTGCCAGCAGTTTCGGGACGGAGTCCTACGAGCAGTACTTC. Encoded protein: CASSFGTESYEQYF. The V and J genes are TRBV11-2 and TRBJ2-7; the D call may be TRBD1 or TRBD2 (5 bases each). Germline V lookup: CDR1 SGHAT, CDR2 FQNNGV. V was pared by 6 bases and J by 1 base, with 13 bases between. CDR3 length: 14 residues.

The rearrangement uses TRBV6-5 and TRBJ2-7, with D unresolved. This CDR3 has 15 residues. The V end was cut by 7 bases, the J end by 0 bases, with 16 bases between. Per the germline V gene, CDR1 is MNHEY and CDR2 is SVGAGI. The CDR3 coding sequence is TGTGCCAGCACCGTGGGCTCGGGCAGCTCCTACGAGCAGTACTTC. Translation gives CASTVGSGSSYEQYF.

This chain uses TRBV30 with TRBJ1-4, with TRBD1 identical over 7 bases. With V trimmed by 3 bases and J by 8 bases, 9 bases remained unmatched. Germline CDR1 GTSNPN, CDR2 SVGIG (reference sequence). CDR3 length: 14 residues. The CDR3 bases are TGTGCCTGGAGGTTCAGGGGGTTTGGGGAAAAACTGTTTTTT. Translating gives CAWRFRGFGEKLFF.

The rearrangement joins TRBV27 to TRBJ1-2; 9 positions match TRBD1. Germline values: CDR1 MNHEY, CDR2 SMNVEV (reference sequence). After removal of 3 bases from V and 6 bases from J, the junction contained 5 bases not matched to a gene. The CDR3 contains 14 residues. The CDR3 sequence is CASSFSGQGHGYTF. The CDR3, as DNA: TGTGCCAGCAGTTTCTCGGGACAGGGACATGGCTACACCTTC.

This chain connects TRBV7-9 to TRBJ2-1; 9 nucleotides align to TRBD2. Germline V gives CDR1 SEHNR, CDR2 FQNEAQ (reference sequence). V lost 5 bases, J lost 0 bases, and 5 bases stayed unmatched. The CDR3 totals 16 residues. The CDR3 loop reads CASSQSSGSSYNEQFF. In DNA, the CDR3 is TGTGCCAGCAGCCAAAGTAGCGGGAGCTCCTACAATGAGCAGTTCTTC.

The V call is TRBV6-1, the J call TRBJ1-4; a possible D gene is TRBD1 (6 bases). V dropped 7 bases and J dropped 6 bases, with 15 bases sitting between them. Germline V lookup: CDR1 MNHNS, CDR2 SASEGT. This CDR3 is built from 14 residues. The CDR3 DNA reads as TGTGCCAGCACAGGGGTGGCGGTGGATGAAAAACTGTTTTTT. Translating gives CASTGVAVDEKLFF.

With regard to this clone: The junction departs from germline at one end; a sequencing error may be responsible. The CDR3 reads CASSGGGKIPTDF. DNA for the CDR3: TGTGCCAGCAGCGGCGGAGGCAAAATCCCCACGGATTTT. V and J are TRBV11-2 and TRBJ2-3; tentatively, D is TRBD2 (5 bases). The CDR3 spans 13 residues. In germline, CDR1 is SGHAT, CDR2 FQNNGV.

The CDR3 sequence: CASSLGEGSHQETQYF. In nucleotides, the CDR3 is TGTGCCAGCAGCTTAGGGGAGGGCTCCCACCAAGAGACCCAGTACTTC. The V call is TRBV13, the J call TRBJ2-5, with D possibly matching TRBD2 (6 bases). V dropped 0 bases and J dropped 0 bases, with 11 bases sitting between them. Germline values: CDR1 PRHDT, CDR2 FYEKMQ (reference sequence). The CDR3 runs 16 residues.

The rearrangement joins TRBV27 to TRBJ2-7; TRBD1 or TRBD2 may be the D gene (6 bases each). The CDR3 runs to 15 residues. V lost 5 bases to trimming and J lost 3 bases, with 17 bases between them. CDR1 and CDR2 from the germline V gene are MNHEY and SMNVEV (reference sequence). In DNA, the CDR3 is TGTGCCAGCAGTCTGTCGGGGGCCTTTTACTACGAGCAGTACTTC. Its protein is CASSLSGAFYYEQYF.

J is TRBJ2-4 and V is TRBV27; possibly TRBD1 or TRBD2 for D (5 bases each). The germline CDR1 and CDR2 sequences are MNHEY and SMNVEV (reference sequence). The V end was cut by 8 bases, the J end by 1 base, with 18 bases between. The CDR3 is 16 residues long. CDR3 protein: CASGSTRGFAKNIQYF. The CDR3 DNA reads TGTGCCAGCGGATCAACTAGGGGTTTTGCCAAAAACATTCAGTACTTC.

The chain has TRBV9 and TRBJ2-3; D perhaps matches TRBD1 (5 bases). Trimming left V 8 bases short and J 0 bases short, with 7 bases between. CDR1 and CDR2 (germline): SGDLS, YYNGEE. The CDR3 runs to 12 residues. The CDR3 DNA follows: TGTGCCAGTGGGGCTAGCACAGATACGCAGTATTTT. Protein sequence: CASGASTDTQYF.

The chain links TRBV27 to TRBJ1-4; a weak D match, TRBD1 (5 bases). Germline CDR1 is MNHEY and CDR2 is SMNVEV (reference sequence). V lost 3 bases and J 4 bases, leaving 12 bases between the germline ends. The CDR3 has 15 residues. In DNA form, the CDR3 reads TGTGCCAGCAGTTTCTCCAGGGTTGGTAATGAAAAACTGTTTTTT. It is translated as CASSFSRVGNEKLFF. The full variable domain, completed using reference TRBV27 and TRBJ1-4, is EAQVTQNPRYLITVTGKKLTVTCSQNMNHEYMSWYRQDPGLGLRQIYYSMNVEVTDKGDVPEGYKVSRKEKRNFPLILESPSPNQTSLYFCASSFSRVGNEKLFFGSGTQLSVL.

The J gene is TRBJ2-1, the V gene TRBV7-2; D is unresolved. The CDR3 has 12 amino acids. Between the trimmed V and J ends, which lost 5 bases and 7 bases, there was a span of 9 bases. Looked up from germline, CDR1 is SGHTA and CDR2 is FQGNSA. The CDR3 DNA reads as TGTGCCAGCAGCGCGCATGGGAATGAGCAGTTCTTC. Translation: CASSAHGNEQFF.

V gene TRBV30 combines with J gene TRBJ1-2; unclear D gene. The CDR3 totals 16 residues. The germline gives CDR1 GTSNPN, CDR2 SVGIG (reference sequence). V gave up 3 bases and J gave up 3 bases, with 20 bases separating them. CDR3 in DNA: TGTGCCTGGAGACCGGGCAGTCAAACTGGGGACTATGGCTACACCTTC. Translated, it gives CAWRPGSQTGDYGYTF.

The chain joins TRBV6-6 to TRBJ1-5; D gene uncertain. This CDR3 is 15 amino acids long. Germline V gene lookup returns CDR1 MNHNY and CDR2 SVGAGI (reference sequence). Trimming pared 2 bases from V and 5 bases from J, leaving 13 bases between. CDR3 nucleotides: TGTGCCAGCAGTTACGTCGGGCGCCCGGATCAGCCCCAGCATTTT. It codes for CASSYVGRPDQPQHF.

The chain links TRBV4-1 to TRBJ2-3; 8 bases are shared with TRBD2. Germline loops: CDR1 MGHRA, CDR2 YSYEKL. The CDR3 consists of 17 residues. V lost 1 base and J lost 4; bases outside the gene matches: 10. Here the CDR3 DNA reads TGCGCCAGCAGCCAAGGGATCTGGCGGGGGGCATCAGATACGCAGTATTTT. This codes for CASSQGIWRGASDTQYF.

In the case of this clone: The junction departs from the called germline gene at one end, perhaps through a read error. The chain carries TRBV7-9 and TRBJ2-6, with D tentatively TRBD1 or TRBD2 (6 bases each). Germline loops: CDR1 SEHNR, CDR2 FQNEAQ (reference sequence). The CDR3 has 12 residues. The CDR3 protein is CASSLGRDNEAF. The CDR3 bases are TGTGCCAGCAGCTTAGGGCGGGACAATGAGGCTTTC.

V gene TRBV9 combines with J gene TRBJ2-3, with TRBD1 identical over 9 bases. Germline loops: CDR1 SGDLS, CDR2 YYNGEE. J lost 7 bases, V lost 6 bases, and 12 bases had no gene match. The CDR3 has 15 residues. CDR3 bases: TGTGCCAGCACAGCCGCAGCGGGACAGGGATATACGCAGTATTTT. It translates to CASTAAAGQGYTQYF.

V is TRBV10-1 and J is TRBJ2-3, with D perhaps matching TRBD2 (6 bases). V lost 6 bases, J lost 2 bases, and 27 bases lay in between. This CDR3 has 19 amino acids. CDR1 and CDR2 (germline): WNHNN, SYGVQD (reference sequence). CDR3 bases: TGCGCCAGCAGCCCCGTAATGTTAAGACCGGGGGAGAACACAGATACGCAGTATTTT. Its translation is CASSPVMLRPGENTDTQYF.

This chain links TRBV6-6 with TRBJ1-2; 10 nucleotides match TRBD1. CDR1 MNHNY and CDR2 SVGAGI come from the germline V gene (reference sequence). The V segment lost 6 bases and the J segment 3 bases; nucleotides outside the gene matches: 7. CDR3 size: 15 residues. As DNA, the CDR3 is TGTGCCAGCAGCATGACAGGGGGCGCGGACTATGGCTACACCTTC. Translating gives CASSMTGGADYGYTF.

The chain joins TRBV5-8 to TRBJ1-2; 7 positions agree with TRBD1. Germline CDR1 and CDR2: SGHTS and YDEGEE. CDR3 length: 19 residues. The V and J ends lost 2 bases and 8 bases, in that order; junction bases with no gene match: 24. CDR3 residues: CASSFFSVKERDSDFGYTF. CDR3 bases: TGTGCCAGCAGCTTTTTTTCGGTCAAAGAAAGGGACAGCGATTTCGGCTACACCTTC.

The chain joins TRBV5-5 to TRBJ2-1; D remains unclear. Germline loops: CDR1 SGHKS, CDR2 YYEKEE (reference sequence). Deletions cut 5 bases from V and 4 bases from J, with 13 bases between. CDR3 length: 14 amino acids. The CDR3 protein is CASSPPTTYNEQFF. As DNA, the CDR3 is TGTGCCAGCAGTCCGCCTACTACGTACAATGAGCAGTTCTTC.

The rearrangement uses TRBV6-1 and TRBJ2-7; 8 bases line up with TRBD2. Germline CDR1 reads MNHNS; CDR2 reads SASEGT. After removal of 7 bases from V and 11 bases from J, the junction contained 13 bases not matched to a gene. This CDR3 contains 13 residues. CDR3 residues: CASTSGGGRAEYF. The CDR3, as DNA: TGTGCCAGCACTTCCGGGGGGGGCAGGGCGGAGTACTTC.

A single count supports this clone. This chain connects TRBV5-6 to TRBJ1-1; D uncertain. Germline CDR1 SGHDT, CDR2 YYEEEE. This CDR3 is 11 amino acids long. V lost 4 bases and J 7 bases, leaving 8 bases between the germline ends. CDR3 bases: TGTGCCAGCAGCCTCTTGGGTGAAGCTTTCTTT. This translates into CASSLLGEAFF.

This clone was observed a single time. The chain joins TRBV30 to TRBJ2-5; D is unresolved. This CDR3 contains 13 residues. CDR1 is GTSNPN, CDR2 SVGIG, per germline (reference sequence). V was shortened by 5 bases and J by 5 bases, with 15 bases between the two germline ends. The CDR3 sequence is CAWAPQLAETQYF. CDR3 DNA: TGTGCCTGGGCCCCCCAGCTTGCGGAGACCCAGTACTTC.

This chain uses TRBV10-2 with TRBJ2-7, with 12 positions matching TRBD2. Germline V gives CDR1 WSHSY, CDR2 SAAADI. CDR3 length equals 15 residues. V trimming: 6 bases; J trimming: 4 bases; junction bases outside the gene matches: 7. CDR3 residues: CASSAASGGGYEQYF. CDR3 sequence (DNA): TGCGCCAGCAGCGCGGCTAGCGGGGGGGGGTACGAGCAGTACTTC.

V usage is TRBV7-6 and J usage is TRBJ1-4; no reliable D call. Trimming cost V 1 base and J 8 bases, with 11 bases left between them. This CDR3 comprises 14 residues. Germline assignment: CDR1 SGHVS and CDR2 FNYEAQ. The DNA for the CDR3 is TGTGCCAGCAGCTTAGACGGATCACGGGAAAAACTGTTTTTT. Its protein product is CASSLDGSREKLFF.

This clone was seen just once. Here the CDR3 reads CASSNGPVYGYTF. The CDR3 DNA reads TGTGCCAGCTCCAATGGGCCAGTCTATGGCTACACCTTC. The genes are TRBV7-8 and TRBJ1-2; D gene ambiguous. V lost 8 bases and J lost 4, with 14 bases in between. In germline, CDR1 is SGHVS, CDR2 FQNEAQ. This CDR3 contains 13 residues.